This is a list of T cell receptor beta chains from one sample in a study of cytomegalovirus exposure and HLA in healthy donors. This table comes from immunoSEQ multiplex PCR, and its TCRdb copy is limited to in-frame clones, with some not included. The table has about 200,000 clones, 80% to 90% seen once; the top ten hold 2.9%. The sample consisted of PBMCs. Source of these receptors: a man aged 25-45 years in good health and CMV-seronegative. Both conserved end residues are part of each CDR3. Fields, in order: D gene, J gene, V gene, clone size, CDR3 DNA, CDR3 protein. D genes are given only for firm matches. For some rows the clone size is stated as once, few or many, or as a class when expanded; others skip it.

NA	TRBJ1-3	TRBV5-5	NA	TGTGCCAGCAGCTTGTCCAGAGGCTCTGGAAACACCATATATTTT	CASSLSRGSGNTIYF
TRBD1	TRBJ2-5	TRBV9	NA	TGTGCCAGCAGCGACGGTCCGGGACAGGGAGGAGAGACCCAGTACTTC	CASSDGPGQGGETQYF
TRBD1	TRBJ2-3	TRBV6-5	few	TGTGCCAGCAGTTACTCAGGACAGGTTCTAGATACGCAGTATTTT	CASSYSGQVLDTQYF
TRBD1	TRBJ1-5	TRBV7-9	NA	TGTGCCAGCAGCCTCGAAGGGACAGGGCATCAGCCCCAGCATTTT	CASSLEGTGHQPQHF
NA	TRBJ2-5	TRBV7-2	NA	TGTGCCAGCAGCTCCACAGGGTTCCAAGAGACCCAGTACTTC	CASSSTGFQETQYF
NA	TRBJ2-7	TRBV23-1	NA	TGCGCCAGCAGACGACACAGGTCTGCCTTC	CASRRHRSAF
TRBD1	TRBJ2-3	TRBV2	NA	TGTGCCAGCAGTGACCTATCGACAGGGTTCGAGAAGGCAGATACGCAGTATTTT	CASSDLSTGFEKADTQYF
NA	TRBJ2-3	TRBV27	NA	TGTGCCAGCAGTTCCAGGGAATTGGATACGCAGTATTTT	CASSSRELDTQYF
NA	TRBJ1-6	TRBV7-9	NA	TGTGCCAGCAGCTTCGAGCGGGTTAACTCACCCCTCCACTTT	CASSFERVNSPLHF
NA	TRBJ1-1	TRBV7-7	NA	TGTGCTAGCAGCCCATTTAGGACAGCCAGTGAAGCTTTCTTT	CASSPFRTASEAFF
TRBD1	TRBJ2-7	TRBV6-5	NA	TGTGCCAGCAGCCGAGACAGGGATCCCACCTACGAGCAGTACTTC	CASSRDRDPTYEQYF
NA	TRBJ1-2	TRBV9	NA	TGTGCCAGCAGCCCCGAGGGAGGGTTCGAATATGGCTACACCTTC	CASSPEGGFEYGYTF
TRBD1	TRBJ2-7	TRBV7-2	few	TGTGCCAGCAGCTTCGGGACAGGGGCCGAGCAGTACTTC	CASSFGTGAEQYF
TRBD2	TRBJ2-7	TRBV6-5	NA	TGTGCCAGCAGTTACTCGCTAGCGGCCCCGGGTGAGCAGTACTTC	CASSYSLAAPGEQYF
TRBD1	TRBJ2-7	TRBV18	NA	TGTGCCAGCTCATCCGGGACAGGGCAGGAGCAGTACTTC	CASSSGTGQEQYF
TRBD1	TRBJ2-7	TRBV6-5	NA	TGTGCCAGCAGTCCGGGGACAGCCTACGAGCAGTACTTC	CASSPGTAYEQYF
NA	TRBJ2-7	TRBV7-8	NA	TGTGCCAGCAGCTTAGGTACTTACGAGCAGTACTTC	CASSLGTYEQYF
TRBD1	TRBJ2-7	TRBV7-8	NA	TGTGCCAGCAGCCTCCGGGACAGTGGAGAGCAGTACTTC	CASSLRDSGEQYF
NA	TRBJ1-6	TRBV18	NA	TGTGCCAGCTCACCAAAACAGGGTGTGCCCCTCCACTTT	CASSPKQGVPLHF
NA	TRBJ1-5	TRBV5-1	few	TGCGCCAGCAGCCCGGACACCAATCAGCCCCAGCATTTT	CASSPDTNQPQHF
TRBD2	TRBJ2-5	TRBV7-7	NA	TGTGCTAGCAGCCTGGGACTAGCCGGCGGGGAGACCCAGTACTTC	CASSLGLAGGETQYF
TRBD1	TRBJ1-1	TRBV5-4	NA	TGTGCCAGCAGGAAAAACAGGGGGCTTACTGAAGCTTTCTTT	CASRKNRGLTEAFF
TRBD1	TRBJ1-1	TRBV7-2	NA	TGTGCCAGCAGCCCTGGACAGGGCGGCACTGAAGCTTTCTTT	CASSPGQGGTEAFF
NA	TRBJ1-3	TRBV27	few	TGTGCCAGCAGTTCCTCGCGGGATCCAAGAAACACCATATATTTT	CASSSSRDPRNTIYF
NA	TRBJ2-7	TRBV13	NA	TGTGCCAGCAGCCCGTGGAGGAGGGCCTACTCCTACGAGCAGTACTTC	CASSPWRRAYSYEQYF
NA	TRBJ1-5	TRBV19	NA	TGTGCCAGTAGTAGGGAGAGGGGGAATCAGCCCCAGCATTTT	CASSRERGNQPQHF
TRBD1	TRBJ2-3	TRBV7-9	NA	TGTGCCAGCAGCTACCGCGGACAGGGGACGCAGTATTTT	CASSYRGQGTQYF
NA	TRBJ2-1	TRBV4-1	NA	TGCGCCAGCAGCCAAGGCCTCGGACTCCAGAGAAATGAGCAGTTCTTC	CASSQGLGLQRNEQFF
NA	TRBJ1-1	TRBV19	once	TGTGCCAGTAGTATAGGTCCCGGGAGCACTGAAGCTTTCTTT	CASSIGPGSTEAFF
TRBD1	TRBJ1-1	TRBV5-6	NA	TGTGCCAGCAGCTTGGGCAGGGGGCTGACTGAAGCTTTCTTT	CASSLGRGLTEAFF
NA	TRBJ2-3	TRBV6-4	NA	TGTGCCAGCAGTGGAGGGGATACGCAGTATTTT	CASSGGDTQYF
TRBD1	TRBJ1-2	TRBV5-5	NA	TGTGCCAGCAGCTCTAACACAGGGGGCTATGGCTACACCTTC	CASSSNTGGYGYTF